These 22 T cell receptor beta chains were sequenced from one sample in a study of blood T cell repertoires in COVID-19. The method was immunoSEQ multiplex PCR; TCRdb's version includes in-frame clones alone and lacks a portion of them. The sample has 130,000 or so clones; 75% to 90% are singletons. Sequences were obtained from peripheral blood. These receptors were collected from a woman in her 50s who had recovered from COVID-19.

The rearrangement links TRBV11-3 to TRBJ1-2, with a possible D match to TRBD1 (5 bases). The CDR3 spans 12 residues. Germline assignment: CDR1 SGHNT and CDR2 YENEEA. V dropped 6 bases and J dropped 8 bases, with 13 bases sitting between them. CDR3 DNA: TGTGCCAGCAGTTTCTGGGGCGGCGGCTACACCTTC. Translated: CASSFWGGGYTF. Looking up the rest from reference TRBV11-3 and TRBJ1-2 gives the full variable domain: EAGVVQSPRYKIIEKKQPVAFWCNPISGHNTLYWYLQNLGQGPELLIRYENEEAVDDSQLPKDRFSAERLKGVDSTLKIQPAELGDSAVYLCASSFWGGGYTFGSGTRLTVV.

The rearrangement joins TRBV2 to TRBJ1-2; the D gene is possibly TRBD1 (5 bases). V was cut by 7 bases and J by 3 bases, with 9 bases left in between. From germline, CDR1 is SNHLY and CDR2 FYNNEI. The CDR3 totals 12 residues. The CDR3 loop reads CASTGGDYGYTF. The CDR3, as DNA: TGTGCCAGCACCGGGGGGGACTATGGCTACACCTTC.

The chain couples TRBV15 to TRBJ2-7; D is undetermined. The germline gives CDR1 LNHNV, CDR2 YYDKDF (reference sequence). There are 12 residues in the CDR3. Between the trimmed V and J ends, which lost 4 bases and 3 bases, there was a span of 7 bases. CDR3 protein: CATSKTGYEQYF. DNA for the CDR3: TGTGCCACCAGCAAGACTGGCTACGAGCAGTACTTC.

The rearrangement joins TRBV2 to TRBJ2-4; TRBD1 matches 9 bases. The V gene's germline CDR1 is SNHLY and CDR2 FYNNEI. There are 13 residues in the CDR3. V shed 3 bases, J shed 6 bases, and the junction held 0 bases outside the gene matches. In DNA, the CDR3 is TGTGCCAGCAGTGAGGGACAGGGAAACATTCAGTACTTC. Amino acids: CASSEGQGNIQYF.

This clone was counted between two and nine times. This sequence joins TRBV20-1 and TRBJ1-1; TRBD1 might be the D (6 bases). Germline V gene sequence: CDR1 DFQATT, CDR2 SNEGSKA (reference sequence). CDR3 length: 11 residues. The V gene lost 6 bases and the J gene lost 5 bases, with 10 bases spanning the gap. The CDR3, as DNA: TGCAGTGCCCTCGACAGGACTGAAGCTTTCTTT. Its protein product is CSALDRTEAFF.

This chain links TRBV7-9 with TRBJ1-1; D ambiguous. Per germline, CDR1 SEHNR and CDR2 FQNEAQ (reference sequence). Trimming cost V 3 bases and J 1 base, with 3 bases left between them. The CDR3 sequence is 12 residues long. CDR3 sequence: CASSFWNTEAFF. CDR3 bases: TGTGCCAGCAGCTTCTGGAACACTGAAGCTTTCTTT.

Comment on this clone: One junction end disagrees with the germline gene, perhaps due to a read error. The chain recombines TRBV15 with TRBJ2-3, with a tentative D call TRBD1 (5 bases). The germline gives CDR1 LNHNV, CDR2 YYDKDF (reference sequence). The CDR3 has 15 amino acids. CDR3 DNA sequence: TGTGCCACCAGCAGAGGGGGCACCCTCACACATACGCAGTATTTT. This encodes CATSRGGTLTHTQYF.

The genes are TRBV6-1 and TRBJ1-5; D is perhaps TRBD1 (6 bases). The germline gives CDR1 MNHNS, CDR2 SASEGT. The V end was cut by 1 base, the J end by 5 bases, with 6 bases between. The CDR3 is 13 amino acids. The DNA for the CDR3 is TGTGCCAGCAGTGAAGACAGGGATCAGCCCCAGCATTTT. This encodes CASSEDRDQPQHF.

This chain connects TRBV19 to TRBJ2-3; 7 nucleotides agree with TRBD2. The germline CDR1 and CDR2 sequences are LNHDA and SQIVND (reference sequence). CDR3 length: 13 amino acids. After removal of 6 bases from V and 5 bases from J, the junction contained 5 bases not matched to a gene. The CDR3 DNA sequence: TGTGCCAGTAGGGGGAGGGCGGTAGATACGCAGTATTTT. This sequence encodes CASRGRAVDTQYF.

V and J are TRBV6-5 and TRBJ2-6; TRBD2 might be the D (7 bases). The germline CDR1 and CDR2 sequences are MNHEY and SVGAGI. The CDR3 has 15 amino acids. V was cut by 10 bases and J by 4 bases, with 17 bases left in between. The CDR3 DNA reads as TGTGCCATCCACAGGGAGGGTACCGGGGCCAACGTCCTGACTTTC. The encoded protein is CAIHREGTGANVLTF.

The chain employs TRBV3-1 (or the pseudogene TRBV3-2) and TRBJ1-1; no clear D. Per germline, CDR1 LGHDT and CDR2 YNNKEL (reference sequence). V was pared by 4 bases and J by 3 bases, with 18 bases between. This CDR3 contains 16 residues. The DNA of the CDR3 is TGTGCCAGCAGCCTAAGAAATGGAGGCGCGTACACTGAAGCTTTCTTT. Encoded protein: CASSLRNGGAYTEAFF.

The rearrangement links TRBV4-2 to TRBJ2-2; 7 bases fit TRBD2. J lost 3 bases, V lost 2 bases, and 6 bases had no gene match. CDR1 and CDR2 (germline): LGHNA, YNFKEQ. The CDR3 runs to 16 residues. The CDR3 reads CASSQSLAGDTGELFF. CDR3 sequence (DNA): TGTGCCAGCAGCCAATCCTTGGCGGGAGACACCGGGGAGCTGTTTTTT.

This clone appeared once. This chain uses TRBV5-1 with TRBJ1-4; 10 bases agree with TRBD1. Germline values: CDR1 SGHRS, CDR2 YFSETQ. Trimming cost V 2 bases and J 7 bases; bases outside gene matches: 5. CDR3 length equals 15 residues. The CDR3 sequence is CASSFGTGVGEKLFF. The CDR3 nucleotides read TGCGCCAGCAGCTTCGGGACAGGGGTCGGTGAAAAACTGTTTTTT.

This clone was observed a handful of times. This chain uses TRBV6-5 with TRBJ1-5; D may be TRBD1 (6 bases). CDR1 and CDR2 from the germline V gene are MNHEY and SVGAGI. V dropped 6 bases and J dropped 4 bases, with 16 bases sitting between them. This CDR3 has 15 amino acids. The CDR3 sequence: CASSQQGKENQPQHF. The CDR3 nucleotides read TGTGCCAGCAGCCAACAGGGCAAGGAGAATCAGCCCCAGCATTTT.

The chain employs TRBV6-5 and TRBJ2-1, with 8 positions matching TRBD2. CDR1 and CDR2 from the germline V gene are MNHEY and SVGAGI. This CDR3 comprises 14 residues. Trimming took 7 bases from V and 5 from J; bases not matched to a gene: 7. In nucleotides, the CDR3 is TGTGCCAGCACTGCGGGGGGAACAAACAATGAGCAGTTCTTC. Protein sequence: CASTAGGTNNEQFF.

The chain links TRBV6-4 to TRBJ2-7; tentative D call: TRBD1 (6 bases). Germline CDR1 is MRHNA and CDR2 is SNTAGT. The length of the CDR3 is 18 residues. Trimming cost V 1 base and J 0 bases, with 19 bases left between them. DNA of the CDR3: TGTGCCAGCAGTGACTTGAGTCGAGACAGGTTCCCCTCCTACGAGCAGTACTTC. This encodes CASSDLSRDRFPSYEQYF.

This clone was detected once. CDR3 amino acids: CASSHGGASSKAPSYNEQFF. DNA for the CDR3: TGCGCCAGCAGCCACGGGGGGGCTAGCAGTAAGGCTCCCTCCTACAATGAGCAGTTCTTC. The V gene is TRBV4-1, the J gene TRBJ2-1; 8 nucleotides align to TRBD2. V dropped 3 bases and J dropped 0; count of bases not matched to a gene: 16. This CDR3 has 20 residues. Germline-derived CDR1 and CDR2 are MGHRA and YSYEKL.

This chain connects TRBV7-3 to TRBJ2-1; D gene ambiguous. The ends were cut back, 3 bases at V and 5 bases at J, with 14 bases in the middle. Germline V gene lookup returns CDR1 SGHTA and CDR2 FQGTGA. There are 15 residues in the CDR3. CDR3 amino acids: CASSFSLGPHNEQFF. The CDR3 DNA sequence: TGTGCCAGCAGCTTTTCTCTTGGGCCGCACAATGAGCAGTTCTTC.

The genes are TRBV19 and TRBJ1-2; 7 bases line up with TRBD1. V trimming: 3 bases; J trimming: 2 bases; junction bases outside the gene matches: 0. The CDR3 contains 13 residues. Germline CDR1 is LNHDA and CDR2 is SQIVND (reference sequence). The CDR3 reads CASSMTGNYGYTF. The CDR3 nucleotides read TGTGCCAGTAGTATGACAGGGAACTATGGCTACACCTTC.

The chain has TRBV4-1 and TRBJ1-1, with TRBD1 matching over 10 bases. The CDR3 runs to 15 residues. Germline V CDR1 and CDR2: MGHRA, YSYEKL. Trimming took 3 bases from V and 6 from J; bases not matched to a gene: 7. The CDR3 nucleotides are TGCGCCAGCAGCCAGGCAGGGACAGGGGCTTCTGAAGCTTTCTTT. Translated, it gives CASSQAGTGASEAFF.

V usage is TRBV4-2 and J usage is TRBJ2-3; D gene uncertain. The germline gives CDR1 LGHNA, CDR2 YNFKEQ. This CDR3 region has 17 residues. Trimming shortened V by 4 bases and J by 1 base, and 18 bases separated the two germline ends. CDR3 protein: CASSPKERRIGTDTQYF. The CDR3 region has the DNA TGTGCCAGCAGCCCTAAGGAGAGGCGAATTGGCACAGATACGCAGTATTTT.

V and J are TRBV27 and TRBJ1-1; no clear D gene. The germline gives CDR1 MNHEY, CDR2 SMNVEV (reference sequence). V was clipped by 4 bases and J by 7 bases, with 16 bases between them. There are 14 residues in the CDR3. CDR3 residues: CASSYPERPFEAFF. Written as DNA, the CDR3 is TGTGCCAGCAGTTACCCGGAGCGACCTTTTGAAGCTTTCTTT.